Each of the 5 T cell receptor beta chains below was sequenced from the same sample in a study of STAT5B mutations in CD4+ large granular lymphocyte leukemia. Libraries were prepared by immunoSEQ multiplex PCR; TCRdb keeps only in-frame clonotypes and omits some of them. Among more than 30,000 clones, around 80% were seen once, and the ten largest hold about 2.1%. The sequencing input was CD4+ T cells from blood buffy coats. The receptors come from a human donor in good health.

This clone has just a few counts. The chain employs TRBV28 and TRBJ1-2; a weak D match, TRBD1 (6 bases). V was cut by 11 bases and J by 4 bases, with 14 bases left in between. In germline, CDR1 is MDHEN, CDR2 SYDVKM. CDR3 length equals 12 residues. The CDR3 loop is CAASPGAYGYTF. The CDR3, as DNA: TGTGCCGCCAGCCCGGGGGCCTATGGCTACACCTTC.

This rearrangement joins TRBV5-8 to TRBJ1-5, with TRBD1 as a possible D gene (6 bases). Looked up from germline, CDR1 is SGHTS and CDR2 is YDEGEE. Trimming removed 4 bases from V and 0 bases from J, with 14 bases in between. This CDR3 region has 16 residues. The CDR3 loop is CASSRKGGNSNQPQHF. Written as DNA, the CDR3 is TGTGCCAGCAGCCGGAAGGGGGGGAATAGCAATCAGCCCCAGCATTTT. Supplemented by reference TRBV5-8 and TRBJ1-5, the full variable domain reads EAGVTQSPTHLIKTRGQQATLRCSPISGHTSVYWYQQALGLGLQFLLWYDEGEERNRGNFPPRFSGRQFPNYSSELNVNALELEDSALYLCASSRKGGNSNQPQHFGDGTRLSIL.

This chain joins TRBV15 and TRBJ2-7; 8 bases are shared with TRBD1. This CDR3 is 15 amino acids long. V lost 2 bases, J lost 2 bases, and 5 bases stayed unmatched. From germline, CDR1 is LNHNV and CDR2 YYDKDF (reference sequence). The DNA for the CDR3 is TGTGCCACCAGCAGACGCGGACAGGGTCCCTACGAGCAGTACTTC. Its protein product is CATSRRGQGPYEQYF.

The V and J genes are TRBV5-1 and TRBJ1-2; 7 bases match TRBD1. The germline V gene has CDR1 SGHRS and CDR2 YFSETQ. This CDR3 is built from 16 residues. The trim removed 0 bases at V and 7 bases at J, leaving 12 bases unmatched. CDR3 loop: CASSLAARTGAAGYTF. In DNA, the CDR3 is TGCGCCAGCAGCTTGGCCGCTAGGACAGGCGCAGCTGGCTACACCTTC.

The chain combines TRBV5-1 with TRBJ1-3; D call uncertain. Deletions cut 5 bases from V and 0 bases from J, with 9 bases between. CDR3 length: 14 amino acids. CDR1 SGHRS and CDR2 YFSETQ come from the germline V gene. CDR3 residues: CASRTHNSGNTIYF. The CDR3 DNA is TGCGCCAGCAGAACCCATAACTCTGGAAACACCATATATTTT.